One and the same sample provided the 31 T cell receptor beta chains below, sequenced in a study of cytomegalovirus exposure and HLA in healthy donors. PCR primers comprised 60 Vbeta and 13 Jbeta primers. Here immunoSEQ multiplex PCR was the method, and the copy in TCRdb shows in-frame clones only, minus some. The sample holds approximately 200,000 clones, 70% to 85% seen once. The sample comprised PBMCs. These receptors were taken from a boy aged 2 to 10 in good health and CMV-seronegative.

The chain is built from TRBV10-3 and TRBJ2-2; tentative D call: TRBD2 (5 bases). The CDR3 runs to 16 residues. V gave up 7 bases and J gave up 7 bases, with 22 bases separating them. The germline V gene has CDR1 ENHRY and CDR2 SYGVKD. As DNA, the CDR3 is TGTGCCATCACCGACCCCGGACTCCCTTTGGACGGGGAGCTGTTTTTT. It specifies CAITDPGLPLDGELFF.

The genes are TRBV5-1 and TRBJ1-3, with 7 bases that match TRBD1. The germline gives CDR1 SGHRS, CDR2 YFSETQ. The CDR3 is made up of 16 amino acids. Trimming took 0 bases from V and 2 from J; bases not matched to a gene: 5. CDR3 loop: CASSLARQGPGNTIYF. The CDR3 nucleotides are TGCGCCAGCAGCTTGGCCCGACAGGGCCCTGGAAACACCATATATTTT.

This chain joins TRBV19 and TRBJ2-2, with a possible D match to TRBD2 (6 bases). Germline CDR1 reads LNHDA; CDR2 reads SQIVND (reference sequence). The ends were cut back, 2 bases at V and 7 bases at J, with 17 bases in the middle. There are 16 residues in the CDR3. For the CDR3, the DNA is TGTGCCAGTAGTATACCTTCTCGGCTAGCGTTCGGGGAGCTGTTTTTT. Translation: CASSIPSRLAFGELFF. The full variable domain, with the rest looked up from reference TRBV19 and TRBJ2-2, is DGGITQSPKYLFRKEGQNVTLSCEQNLNHDAMYWYRQDPGQGLRLIYYSQIVNDFQKGDIAEGYSVSREKKESFPLTVTSAQKNPTAFYLCASSIPSRLAFGELFFGEGSRLTVL.

This chain uses TRBV29-1 with TRBJ2-1, with 9 positions matching TRBD2. V lost 4 bases and J lost 9; bases outside the gene matches: 16. CDR1 is SQVTM, CDR2 ANQGSEA, per germline. This CDR3 region has 16 residues. In DNA, the CDR3 is TGCAGCGTTGTGGGGCCGGGCGGGGGGGCCGGGTCTGAGCAGTTCTTC. This translates into CSVVGPGGGAGSEQFF.

This chain connects TRBV6-5 to TRBJ2-1; D not certain. V dropped 6 bases and J dropped 7 bases, with 10 bases sitting between them. This CDR3 is 12 amino acids long. CDR1 and CDR2 (germline): MNHEY, SVGAGI. This chain's CDR3 is CASRKGRNEQFF. The DNA of the CDR3 is TGTGCCAGCAGAAAAGGCAGGAATGAGCAGTTCTTC.

The J gene is TRBJ1-1, the V gene TRBV5-6; 8 bases fit TRBD1. The V segment lost 0 bases and the J segment 5 bases; nucleotides outside the gene matches: 9. The CDR3 contains 16 residues. Germline CDR1 and CDR2: SGHDT and YYEEEE. The CDR3 DNA reads TGTGCCAGCAGCTTGGGGACAGGGATTGGATATACTGAAGCTTTCTTT. Its translation is CASSLGTGIGYTEAFF.

The V and J genes are TRBV2 and TRBJ2-7, with 10 positions matching TRBD1. V dropped 4 bases and J dropped 7; count of bases not matched to a gene: 7. The CDR3 length is 14 residues. Per the germline V gene, CDR1 is SNHLY and CDR2 is FYNNEI. The CDR3 nucleotides are TGTGCCAGCAGTGGACAGGGGGCAGGGAGTGAGCAGTACTTC. Encoded protein: CASSGQGAGSEQYF.

This clone was recorded a few times. The V call is TRBV5-1, the J call TRBJ2-5, with a possible D match to TRBD1 (6 bases). This CDR3 spans 15 amino acids. Trimming left V 2 bases short and J 2 bases short, with 13 bases between. The V gene's germline CDR1 is SGHRS and CDR2 YFSETQ. For the CDR3, the DNA is TGCGCCAGCAGCTTCGAGACAGGCGTTCAAGAGACCCAGTACTTC. This codes for CASSFETGVQETQYF.

The chain has TRBV18 and TRBJ1-2; D remains ambiguous. Between the trimmed V and J ends, which lost 3 bases and 2 bases, there was a span of 19 bases. Germline CDR1 reads KGHSH; CDR2 reads LQKENI. The CDR3 totals 17 residues. This chain's CDR3 is CASSPNPRVGPNYGYTF. The DNA for the CDR3 is TGTGCCAGCTCACCTAATCCGAGGGTTGGTCCAAACTATGGCTACACCTTC.

This clone has a handful of counts. The gene calls are TRBV5-5 and TRBJ2-5, with 7 bases aligning to TRBD1. J lost 4 bases, V lost 9 bases, and 9 bases had no gene match. This CDR3 comprises 13 residues. CDR1 is SGHKS, CDR2 YYEKEE, per germline (reference sequence). CDR3 coding DNA: TGTGCCACCGGGCGACAGGGACGAGAGACCCAGTACTTC. It specifies CATGRQGRETQYF.

This clone was counted a few times. The chain recombines TRBV10-3 with TRBJ2-7; D is perhaps TRBD2 (5 bases). Between the trimmed V and J ends, which lost 7 bases and 7 bases, there was a span of 14 bases. In germline, CDR1 is ENHRY, CDR2 SYGVKD. The CDR3 contains 12 residues. Here the CDR3 reads CAINKEGREQYF. As DNA, the CDR3 is TGTGCCATCAATAAAGAGGGTCGTGAGCAGTACTTC.

This chain connects TRBV5-8 to TRBJ2-7, with a tentative D call TRBD2 (6 bases). CDR3 length equals 14 residues. In germline, CDR1 is SGHTS, CDR2 YDEGEE. The ends were cut back, 0 bases at V and 9 bases at J, with 16 bases in the middle. CDR3 coding DNA: TGTGCCAGCAGCTTGGGGGGGACTTCAGGATTGCAGTACTTC. It is translated as CASSLGGTSGLQYF.

The V gene is TRBV29-1, the J gene TRBJ2-7; D not certain. There are 12 residues in the CDR3. Germline V gene data show CDR1 as SQVTM and CDR2 as ANQGSEA. Between the trimmed V and J ends, which lost 5 bases and 1 base, there was a span of 9 bases. CDR3 DNA sequence: TGCAGCGTTACGCTCAGGTCCTACGAGCAGTACTTC. Amino acid sequence: CSVTLRSYEQYF.

V gene TRBV11-2 combines with J gene TRBJ2-1; weak D call: TRBD2 (5 bases). V gave up 5 bases and J gave up 5 bases, with 10 bases separating them. The germline V gene has CDR1 SGHAT and CDR2 FQNNGV. The CDR3 runs 13 residues. CDR3 coding DNA: TGTGCCAGCAGCCCGGACGGGGACAATGAGCAGTTCTTC. Translation: CASSPDGDNEQFF.

This sequence joins TRBV6-6 and TRBJ2-5; the D is unclear. CDR1 MNHNY and CDR2 SVGAGI come from the germline V gene (reference sequence). The V end was cut by 5 bases, the J end by 2 bases, with 9 bases between. The CDR3 has 13 residues. This CDR3 reads CASSITQQETQYF. CDR3 sequence (DNA): TGTGCCAGCAGTATAACACAACAAGAGACCCAGTACTTC.

On this clone itself: This sample also contains other DNA sequences that code for the same CDR3. This sequence joins TRBV2 and TRBJ2-5, with D possibly being TRBD1 (6 bases). Trimming took 2 bases from V and 5 from J, leaving 21 bases between them. CDR3 length: 17 amino acids. Germline V gene data show CDR1 as SNHLY and CDR2 as FYNNEI. CDR3 amino acids: CASSETSYREKGETQYF. The CDR3 DNA follows: TGTGCCAGCAGTGAAACATCGTACAGGGAGAAGGGGGAGACCCAGTACTTC.

Here the CDR3 DNA reads TGTGCCAGCTCGTCAGGGTCTGACTACAATGAGCAGTTCTTC. Encoded protein: CASSSGSDYNEQFF. The chain combines TRBV5-8 with TRBJ2-1; tentative D call: TRBD1 (5 bases). Trimming removed 7 bases at V and 3 bases at J, with 14 bases between. Germline V gene data show CDR1 as SGHTS and CDR2 as YDEGEE. The CDR3 totals 14 residues.

The chain employs TRBV25-1 and TRBJ2-5, with 8 bases lining up with TRBD1. The J call may be incorrect, as the DNA end agrees better with TRBJ2-7. This CDR3 has 16 amino acids. Germline V gene lookup returns CDR1 MGHDK and CDR2 SYGVNS. CDR3 loop: CATRGLGTGRPYEQYF. The CDR3 DNA reads TGTGCCACCAGGGGTTTGGGGACAGGACGACCCTACGAGCAGTACTTC.

The V and J genes are TRBV15 and TRBJ2-3; the match to TRBD2 covers 11 bases. The CDR3 has 18 amino acids. Trimming at V came to 1 base and at J to 4 bases, leaving 10 bases not matched to a gene. Germline CDR1 LNHNV, CDR2 YYDKDF (reference sequence). CDR3 nucleotides: TGTGCCACCAGCAGAGTCCCCCTCGGTAGCGGGGGGGCAGATACGCAGTATTTT. This gives the protein CATSRVPLGSGGADTQYF.

The V call is TRBV2, the J call TRBJ1-1; 9 bases line up with TRBD1. V was clipped by 4 bases and J by 1 base; unmatched bases: 13. The CDR3 loop spans 18 amino acids. Per germline, CDR1 SNHLY and CDR2 FYNNEI. DNA for the CDR3: TGTGCCAGCAGTGCAGGACAGGGGCCCCCCCGGTGGAACACTGAAGCTTTCTTT. Its protein is CASSAGQGPPRWNTEAFF.

This clone was detected once. The chain has TRBV5-4 and TRBJ1-2; maybe TRBD1 (6 bases). This CDR3 has 15 amino acids. Trimming removed 0 bases at V and 4 bases at J, with 13 bases between. Germline-derived CDR1 and CDR2 are SGHNT and YYREEE (reference sequence). The CDR3 DNA is TGTGCCAGCAGCTTGGACCAGGACAGTTTCTATGGCTACACCTTC. Translating gives CASSLDQDSFYGYTF. The whole variable domain, remainder taken from reference TRBV5-4 and TRBJ1-2, is ETGVTQSPTHLIKTRGQQVTLRCSSQSGHNTVSWYQQALGQGPQFIFQYYREEENGRGNFPPRFSGLQFPNYSSELNVNALELDDSALYLCASSLDQDSFYGYTFGSGTRLTVV.

There are a few counts of this clone. The genes are TRBV18 and TRBJ1-2; TRBD1 matches 9 bases. Germline CDR1 and CDR2: KGHSH and LQKENI. There are 15 residues in the CDR3. Trimming cost V 3 bases and J 4 bases; bases outside gene matches: 6. The CDR3 region is CASSPSTGGSYGYTF. CDR3 bases: TGTGCCAGCTCACCCTCGACAGGGGGGTCCTATGGCTACACCTTC.

The CDR3 region is CASSLGAGGYTGELFF. DNA for the CDR3: TGTGCCAGCAGCTTGGGGGCGGGGGGATACACCGGGGAGCTGTTTTTT. This sequence joins TRBV5-4 and TRBJ2-2, with TRBD2 matching over 8 bases. This CDR3 has 16 residues. V was clipped by 0 bases and J by 3 bases; unmatched bases: 4. Germline CDR1 and CDR2: SGHNT and YYREEE (reference sequence).

V gene TRBV10-3 combines with J gene TRBJ1-6, with 7 bases matching TRBD1. The V segment lost 10 bases and the J segment 13 bases; nucleotides outside the gene matches: 10. The CDR3 has 12 amino acids. Germline V gene data show CDR1 as ENHRY and CDR2 as SYGVKD. CDR3 protein: CATKGAGFPLHF. CDR3 DNA sequence: TGTGCCACCAAGGGGGCAGGGTTCCCCCTCCACTTT.

The chain is built from TRBV6-5 and TRBJ2-6; D is uncertain. This CDR3 spans 14 amino acids. Trimming pared 6 bases from V and 0 bases from J, leaving 6 bases between. Germline V gives CDR1 MNHEY, CDR2 SVGAGI. The CDR3 nucleotides read TGTGCCAGCAGGCCAGGCTCTGGGGCCAACGTCCTGACTTTC. Protein: CASRPGSGANVLTF.

This chain's CDR3 is CASSLMTSGAFRDTQYF. The CDR3 DNA follows: TGCGCCAGCAGCTTAATGACTAGCGGGGCCTTCCGGGATACGCAGTATTTT. The chain carries TRBV5-1 and TRBJ2-3; 11 nucleotides match TRBD2. This CDR3 is built from 17 residues. With 2 bases clipped from V and 6 bases from J, the junction kept 11 bases outside the gene matches. Per the germline V gene, CDR1 is SGHRS and CDR2 is YFSETQ.

J is TRBJ2-2 and V is TRBV11-1, with TRBD2 matching 7 bases. Germline V gene sequence: CDR1 SGHAT, CDR2 FQDESV (reference sequence). V trimming: 3 bases; J trimming: 5 bases; junction bases outside the gene matches: 9. The CDR3 runs 16 residues. Here the CDR3 DNA reads TGTGCCAGCAGCTTTGGACTAGTCCATGGGACCGGGGAGCTGTTTTTT. Encoded protein: CASSFGLVHGTGELFF.

The chain links TRBV29-1 to TRBJ2-1; 8 bases align to TRBD2. V shed 6 bases, J shed 6 bases, and the junction held 7 bases outside the gene matches. CDR1 is SQVTM and CDR2 is ANQGSEA in the germline V gene. This CDR3 has 13 residues. CDR3 in amino acids: CSVLGSGVNEQFF. CDR3 nucleotide sequence: TGCAGCGTCTTGGGTAGCGGGGTCAATGAGCAGTTCTTC.

This clone has only one observation. The chain combines TRBV6-5 with TRBJ1-6; D gene ambiguous. V was shortened by 3 bases and J by 7 bases, with 4 bases between the two germline ends. The CDR3 runs 12 residues. Germline CDR1 reads MNHEY; CDR2 reads SVGAGI. For the CDR3, the DNA is TGTGCCAGCAGTTATAAAAATTCACCCCTCCACTTT. Its protein is CASSYKNSPLHF.

The chain joins TRBV19 to TRBJ2-5; 12 nucleotides match TRBD2. J lost 5 bases, V lost 3 bases, and 16 bases had no gene match. The CDR3 has 19 residues. CDR1 is LNHDA and CDR2 is SQIVND in the germline V gene (reference sequence). Here the CDR3 reads CASSILSSGGAGARETQYF. The CDR3 coding sequence is TGTGCCAGTAGTATTTTGTCTAGCGGGGGGGCCGGGGCACGGGAGACCCAGTACTTC.

This chain connects TRBV5-1 to TRBJ2-5, with D maybe TRBD1 (6 bases). The CDR3 has 13 amino acids. Per the germline V gene, CDR1 is SGHRS and CDR2 is YFSETQ. The germline V and J ends were trimmed by 7 bases and 2 bases, with 12 bases remaining between them. Here the CDR3 reads CASGPGHQETQYF. The CDR3 DNA follows: TGCGCCAGCGGACCGGGACATCAAGAGACCCAGTACTTC.